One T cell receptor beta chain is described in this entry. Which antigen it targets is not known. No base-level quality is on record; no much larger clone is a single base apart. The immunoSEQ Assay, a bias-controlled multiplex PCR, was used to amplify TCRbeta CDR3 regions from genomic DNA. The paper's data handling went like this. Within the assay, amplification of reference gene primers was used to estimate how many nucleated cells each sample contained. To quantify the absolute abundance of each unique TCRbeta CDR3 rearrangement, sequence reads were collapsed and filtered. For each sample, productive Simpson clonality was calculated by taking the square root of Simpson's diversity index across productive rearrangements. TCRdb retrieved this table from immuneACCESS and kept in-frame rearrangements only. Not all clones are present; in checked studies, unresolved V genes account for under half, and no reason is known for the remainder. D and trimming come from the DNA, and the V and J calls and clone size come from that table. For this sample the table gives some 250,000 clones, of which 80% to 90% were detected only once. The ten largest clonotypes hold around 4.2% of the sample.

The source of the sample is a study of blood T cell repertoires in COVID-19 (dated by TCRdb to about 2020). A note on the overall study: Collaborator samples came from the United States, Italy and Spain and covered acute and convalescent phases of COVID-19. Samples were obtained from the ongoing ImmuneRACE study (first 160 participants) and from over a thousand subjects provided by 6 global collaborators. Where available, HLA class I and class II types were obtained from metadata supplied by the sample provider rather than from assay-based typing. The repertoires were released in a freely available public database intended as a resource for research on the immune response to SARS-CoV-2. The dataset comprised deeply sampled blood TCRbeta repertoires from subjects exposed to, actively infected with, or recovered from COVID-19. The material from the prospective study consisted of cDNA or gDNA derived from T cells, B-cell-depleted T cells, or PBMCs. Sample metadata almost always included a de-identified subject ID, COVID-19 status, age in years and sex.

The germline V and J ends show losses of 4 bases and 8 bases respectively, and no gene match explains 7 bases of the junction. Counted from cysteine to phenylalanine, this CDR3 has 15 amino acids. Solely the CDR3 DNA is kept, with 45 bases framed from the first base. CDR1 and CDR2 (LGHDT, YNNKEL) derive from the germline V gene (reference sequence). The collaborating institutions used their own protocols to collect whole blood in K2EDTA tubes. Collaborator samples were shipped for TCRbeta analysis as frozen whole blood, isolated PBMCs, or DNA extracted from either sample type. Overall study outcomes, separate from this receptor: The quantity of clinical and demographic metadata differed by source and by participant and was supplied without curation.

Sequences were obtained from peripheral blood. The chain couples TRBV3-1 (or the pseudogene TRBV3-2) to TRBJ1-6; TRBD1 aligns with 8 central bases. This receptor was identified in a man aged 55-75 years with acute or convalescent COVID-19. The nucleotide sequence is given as TGTGCCAGCAGCCTAACAGGGGGTAATGATTCACCCCTCCACTTT. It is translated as CASSLTGGNDSPLHF.